The 30 T cell receptor beta chains given below trace back to one sample, sequenced in a study of blood T cell repertoires in COVID-19. TCRdb's table, derived via immunoSEQ multiplex PCR, lists solely in-frame clones and lacks some. The sample has around 70,000 clones, about 84% seen once. Sequenced: peripheral blood. The receptors stem from a woman aged 55-75 years with acute or convalescent COVID-19.

This chain links TRBV7-3 with TRBJ1-6; possibly TRBD1 for D (5 bases). The CDR3 has 15 amino acids. V lost 2 bases to trimming and J lost 7 bases, with 12 bases between them. Germline CDR1 reads SGHTA; CDR2 reads FQGTGA. The CDR3 is CASSLEGGANSPLHF. CDR3 sequence (DNA): TGTGCCAGCAGCTTAGAGGGAGGGGCAAATTCACCCCTCCACTTT.

V gene TRBV2 combines with J gene TRBJ2-1; 10 nucleotides match TRBD2. With 2 bases clipped from V and 6 bases from J, the junction kept 4 bases outside the gene matches. Germline V gives CDR1 SNHLY, CDR2 FYNNEI. This CDR3 contains 15 residues. The CDR3 loop reads CASSELTSGTNEQFF. The CDR3 nucleotides read TGTGCCAGCAGTGAACTAACTAGCGGGACCAATGAGCAGTTCTTC.

V is TRBV5-1 and J is TRBJ2-7, with a possible D match to TRBD1 (5 bases). Trimming stripped 4 bases from V and 3 bases from J, with 14 bases between. In germline, CDR1 is SGHRS, CDR2 YFSETQ. The length of the CDR3 is 14 residues. The CDR3 spells CASSTLGQGYEQYF. The CDR3 coding sequence is TGCGCCAGCAGCACCCTGGGGCAGGGCTACGAGCAGTACTTC.

The chain recombines TRBV4-2 with TRBJ2-2, with 12 bases matching TRBD2. The germline V gene encodes CDR1 LGHNA and CDR2 YNFKEQ. The CDR3 has 17 residues. Unmatched junction bases numbered 8, after V lost 4 bases and J lost 5 bases. The CDR3 is CASSLLAGGSRTGELFF. The CDR3 DNA is TGTGCCAGCAGCCTACTAGCGGGGGGATCCCGAACCGGGGAGCTGTTTTTT.

The rearrangement joins TRBV5-5 to TRBJ1-2; 7 bases are a match to TRBD1. This CDR3 has 13 residues. With V trimmed by 4 bases and J by 7 bases, 7 bases remained unmatched. Germline CDR1 is SGHKS and CDR2 is YYEKEE (reference sequence). The CDR3 bases are TGTGCCAGCAGCGCGACAGGGTCGGGTGGCTACACCTTC. It is translated as CASSATGSGGYTF.

The count of this clone is one. V is TRBV7-2 and J is TRBJ1-1, with a weak D call TRBD1 (6 bases). The CDR3 runs to 15 residues. Deletions cut 8 bases from V and 5 bases from J, with 21 bases between. Germline-derived CDR1 and CDR2 are SGHTA and FQGNSA. Here the CDR3 DNA reads TGTGCCAGCCGACTGGAGACAGGTCCAGGGACTGAAGCTTTCTTT. Translation: CASRLETGPGTEAFF.

The chain links TRBV28 to TRBJ1-5, with D uncertain. The CDR3 has 13 amino acids. Germline CDR1 reads MDHEN; CDR2 reads SYDVKM. V was trimmed by 7 bases and J by 0 bases, leaving 7 bases between them. The CDR3 DNA reads as TGTGCCAGCACAGATTATAGCAATCAGCCCCAGCATTTT. Its protein product is CASTDYSNQPQHF.

In this sample, this clone turned up a few times. The chain uses TRBV4-1 and TRBJ1-2; D remains unclear. This CDR3 comprises 15 residues. The V gene's germline CDR1 is MGHRA and CDR2 YSYEKL. V lost 0 bases to trimming and J lost 4 bases, with 12 bases between them. The CDR3 region is CASSQEQVVGYGYTF. The CDR3 region has the DNA TGCGCCAGCAGCCAAGAGCAGGTGGTCGGCTATGGCTACACCTTC.

The rearrangement joins TRBV28 to TRBJ2-3; tentatively, D is TRBD1 (6 bases). The V end lost 5 bases, the J end lost 2 bases, and 14 bases lay between the germline ends. Germline V gene sequence: CDR1 MDHEN, CDR2 SYDVKM. The CDR3 runs to 15 residues. CDR3 sequence (DNA): TGTGCCAGCAGTCCTCAGGGGAGTTCCACAGATACGCAGTATTTT. Protein sequence: CASSPQGSSTDTQYF.

V and J are TRBV12-3 or TRBV12-4 and TRBJ1-2; 7 bases align to TRBD1. There are 12 residues in the CDR3. J was trimmed by 5 bases and V by 6 bases; bases with no gene match: 3. DNA of the CDR3: TGTGCCAGCAGGACAGGGACGTATGGCTACACCTTC. This gives the protein CASRTGTYGYTF.

This chain links TRBV7-3 with TRBJ1-6; possibly TRBD1 for D (6 bases). V was trimmed by 4 bases and J by 10 bases, leaving 17 bases between them. This CDR3 comprises 15 residues. Germline CDR1 reads SGHTA; CDR2 reads FQGTGA. CDR3 sequence (DNA): TGTGCCAGCAGCTCCGGACAGCGGGGACAATCACCCCTCCACTTT. Its translation is CASSSGQRGQSPLHF.

With regard to this clone: The junction differs from germline at one of its ends, possibly a read error. This chain connects TRBV7-2 to TRBJ2-3, with 11 bases fitting TRBD2. Per the germline V gene, CDR1 is SGHTA and CDR2 is FQGNSA. The CDR3 runs 14 residues. The CDR3 region has the DNA TGTGCCAGCAGCTTAGCGGGACTAGCGGAGACCATTGACTTT. Translating gives CASSLAGLAETIDF.

The rearrangement uses TRBV28 and TRBJ1-6; D is perhaps TRBD1 (6 bases). V was clipped by 3 bases and J by 6 bases, with 12 bases between them. This CDR3 is built from 15 residues. Looked up from germline, CDR1 is MDHEN and CDR2 is SYDVKM. The CDR3 spells CASSFMDRPNSPLHF. As DNA, the CDR3 is TGTGCCAGCAGTTTCATGGACAGACCTAATTCACCCCTCCACTTT.

The CDR3: CASGRGNRVNEQFF. DNA of the CDR3: TGTGCCAGCGGGCGGGGCAATCGGGTTAATGAGCAGTTCTTC. The rearrangement uses TRBV6-5 and TRBJ2-1, with D perhaps matching TRBD2 (6 bases). Germline V CDR1 and CDR2: MNHEY, SVGAGI. This CDR3 region has 14 residues. The V and J ends lost 8 bases and 7 bases respectively, with 18 bases between them.

CDR3 sequence reads: CASSQGAMDTQYF. CDR3 coding DNA: TGCGCCAGCAGTCAGGGGGCTATGGATACGCAGTATTTT. The genes are TRBV5-1 and TRBJ2-3; 8 bases fit TRBD1. V gave up 5 bases and J gave up 6 bases; unmatched junction bases: 5. The germline V gene encodes CDR1 SGHRS and CDR2 YFSETQ. The CDR3 length is 13 residues.

The V gene is TRBV12-5, the J gene TRBJ1-2, with 12 bases matching TRBD1. The germline gives CDR1 LGHNT, CDR2 FRNRAP. The CDR3 covers 17 residues. V dropped 1 base and J dropped 4; count of bases not matched to a gene: 7. DNA of the CDR3: TGTGCTAGTGGTTTGGGTACCGGGACAGGGGGCCTCTATGGCTACACCTTC. This encodes CASGLGTGTGGLYGYTF.

The chain uses TRBV27 and TRBJ1-4; 7 nucleotides line up with TRBD1. Looked up from germline, CDR1 is MNHEY and CDR2 is SMNVEV (reference sequence). J lost 3 bases, V lost 0 bases, and 4 bases had no gene match. The length of the CDR3 is 16 residues. CDR3 sequence: CASSLSLQGSNEKLFF. CDR3 in DNA: TGTGCCAGCAGTTTATCGTTACAGGGGTCTAATGAAAAACTGTTTTTT.

The chain recombines TRBV15 with TRBJ2-3, with a tentative D call TRBD2 (6 bases). The CDR3 loop spans 13 amino acids. Trimming took 3 bases from V and 4 from J, leaving 8 bases between them. CDR1 and CDR2 (germline): LNHNV, YYDKDF (reference sequence). CDR3 amino acids: CATSSAGPDTQYF. Here the CDR3 DNA reads TGTGCCACCAGCAGTGCGGGACCAGATACGCAGTATTTT.

There are a few counts of this clone. This rearrangement joins TRBV10-2 to TRBJ2-2; TRBD2 aligns across 8 bases. CDR1 and CDR2 from the germline V gene are WSHSY and SAAADI. The trim removed 3 bases at V and 5 bases at J, leaving 8 bases unmatched. The CDR3 is 16 amino acids. CDR3 region: CASSDLEREYTGELFF. CDR3 nucleotides: TGCGCCAGCAGTGACCTCGAGCGGGAGTATACCGGGGAGCTGTTTTTT.

In DNA form, the CDR3 reads TGTGCCAGCAGCTTGGGTAGTAACCCCTATAATTCACCCCTCCACTTT. Its translation is CASSLGSNPYNSPLHF. The V call is TRBV5-8, the J call TRBJ1-6; no definite D call. CDR1 and CDR2 (germline): SGHTS, YDEGEE. V dropped 0 bases and J dropped 2 bases, with 9 bases sitting between them. The CDR3 length is 16 residues.

The chain recombines TRBV11-1 with TRBJ2-1; 10 bases are shared with TRBD2. Per the germline V gene, CDR1 is SGHAT and CDR2 is FQDESV (reference sequence). The CDR3 sequence is 15 residues long. V lost 1 base, J lost 6 bases, and 3 bases stayed unmatched. The CDR3 spells CASSLGASGSNEQFF. In nucleotides, the CDR3 is TGTGCCAGCAGCTTAGGGGCTAGCGGGAGCAATGAGCAGTTCTTC.

The chain links TRBV11-1 to TRBJ2-6; no reliable D call. Germline lookup yields CDR1 SGHAT and CDR2 FQDESV (reference sequence). V was clipped by 2 bases and J by 0 bases, with 5 bases between them. The CDR3 extends over 15 amino acids. CDR3 residues: CASSLSDSGANVLTF. CDR3 nucleotides: TGTGCCAGCAGCTTATCAGACTCTGGGGCCAACGTCCTGACTTTC. Supplemented by reference TRBV11-1 and TRBJ2-6, the full variable domain reads EAEVAQSPRYKITEKSQAVAFWCDPISGHATLYWYRQILGQGPELLVQFQDESVVDDSQLPKDRFSAERLKGVDSTLKIQPAELGDSAMYLCASSLSDSGANVLTFGAGSRLTVL.

The chain is built from TRBV4-2 and TRBJ1-4; TRBD1 aligns across 7 bases. The CDR3 length is 15 residues. Per germline, CDR1 LGHNA and CDR2 YNFKEQ. The V and J ends lost 3 bases and 5 bases, in that order; junction bases with no gene match: 6. The chain's CDR3 is CASSQGDRKNEKLFF. CDR3 coding DNA: TGTGCCAGCAGCCAGGGGGACAGAAAGAATGAAAAACTGTTTTTT.

This chain uses TRBV2 with TRBJ1-2; a possible D gene is TRBD1 (5 bases). The germline gives CDR1 SNHLY, CDR2 FYNNEI. The V and J ends lost 1 base and 4 bases respectively, with 7 bases between them. CDR3 size: 13 residues. CDR3 amino acids: CASSEDRTYGYTF. In DNA, the CDR3 is TGTGCCAGCAGTGAAGACAGGACCTATGGCTACACCTTC.

This sequence joins TRBV6-5 and TRBJ2-2; TRBD1 agrees at 12 bases. With 8 bases clipped from V and 5 bases from J, the junction kept 6 bases outside the gene matches. The CDR3 sequence is 15 residues long. In germline, CDR1 is MNHEY, CDR2 SVGAGI. DNA for the CDR3: TGTGCCAGCGGCCGGGACAGGGGGCAAACCGGGGAGCTGTTTTTT. Protein product: CASGRDRGQTGELFF.

The V call is TRBV6-5, the J call TRBJ1-3; a possible D gene is TRBD1 (5 bases). V was shortened by 6 bases and J by 3 bases, with 15 bases between the two germline ends. The germline V gene has CDR1 MNHEY and CDR2 SVGAGI. This CDR3 is built from 15 residues. In DNA form, the CDR3 reads TGTGCCAGCAGCGACTCCGGCGGGGGTGGAAACACCATATATTTT. This translates into CASSDSGGGGNTIYF.

This rearrangement joins TRBV2 to TRBJ1-3; maybe TRBD1 (6 bases). The CDR3 consists of 12 residues. In germline, CDR1 is SNHLY, CDR2 FYNNEI. The V end lost 7 bases, the J end lost 4 bases, and 8 bases lay between the germline ends. CDR3 sequence reads: CASTTGGNTIYF. The CDR3 coding sequence is TGTGCCAGCACCACAGGGGGAAACACCATATATTTT.

The chain has TRBV2 and TRBJ1-1, with D possibly matching TRBD1 (5 bases). The CDR3 totals 15 residues. CDR1 and CDR2 (germline): SNHLY, FYNNEI. V lost 6 bases, J lost 5 bases, and 19 bases lay in between. The CDR3 nucleotides are TGTGCCAGCAGGTCCACCTGGGGCCTAGGGACTGAAGCTTTCTTT. It yields the protein CASRSTWGLGTEAFF.

To note about this clone: This specimen includes other DNA sequences encoding the same CDR3. V is TRBV15 and J is TRBJ1-5; the match to TRBD1 covers 7 bases. The CDR3 has 15 amino acids. Germline CDR1 LNHNV, CDR2 YYDKDF (reference sequence). V lost 0 bases to trimming and J lost 4 bases; unmatched junction nucleotides: 3. The CDR3 nucleotides read TGTGCCACCAGCAGAGATCCAGGGGGTAATCAGCCCCAGCATTTT. This codes for CATSRDPGGNQPQHF.

The chain joins TRBV18 to TRBJ1-1; 7 positions match TRBD1. This CDR3 is 15 amino acids long. J lost 1 base, V lost 2 bases, and 4 bases had no gene match. Germline values: CDR1 KGHSH, CDR2 LQKENI. CDR3 sequence: CASSPGGQPNTEAFF. The DNA of the CDR3 is TGTGCCAGCTCACCAGGGGGACAGCCGAACACTGAAGCTTTCTTT.